This T cell receptor beta chain was documented in a study of cytomegalovirus exposure and HLA in healthy donors. CDR3 size: 12 residues. V lost 2 bases to trimming and J lost 4 bases, with 8 bases between them. The germline V gene encodes CDR1 GTSNPN and CDR2 SVGIG (reference sequence). Vbeta (60) and Jbeta (13) primers were used in the PCR. TCRdb's copy holds only in-frame clones and misses some; the assay was immunoSEQ multiplex PCR. The sample consists of 150,000 or so clones, over 75% of them appearing once. The TCR comes from a man aged 40-55 years in good health and CMV-seropositive. This sequence joins TRBV30 and TRBJ1-2, with D maybe TRBD1 (5 bases). Source material: PBMCs. CDR3 in DNA: TGTGCCTGGAGTAGGGGTACCTATGGCTACACCTTC. It yields the protein CAWSRGTYGYTF.